This TCR beta chain was profiled in a study of blood T cell repertoires in COVID-19. Across the whole study: COVID-19 samples, acute and convalescent, were from the United States, Italy and Spain.

This CDR3 comprises 16 residues. The V and J ends lost 6 bases and 0 bases, in that order; junction bases with no gene match: 9. Germline V lookup: CDR1 MNHEY, CDR2 SMNVEV (reference sequence). TCRdb's copy holds only in-frame clones and misses some; the assay was immunoSEQ multiplex PCR. This sample has some 98,000 clones, with 82% found just once. Sequenced: peripheral blood. This clonotype was obtained from a man in his 70s with active or convalescent COVID-19. The chain joins TRBV27 to TRBJ2-3; TRBD2 agrees at 7 bases. CDR3 sequence: CASRSGGVTSTDTQYF. CDR3 nucleotides: TGTGCCAGCAGATCTGGGGGGGTCACTAGCACAGATACGCAGTATTTT.